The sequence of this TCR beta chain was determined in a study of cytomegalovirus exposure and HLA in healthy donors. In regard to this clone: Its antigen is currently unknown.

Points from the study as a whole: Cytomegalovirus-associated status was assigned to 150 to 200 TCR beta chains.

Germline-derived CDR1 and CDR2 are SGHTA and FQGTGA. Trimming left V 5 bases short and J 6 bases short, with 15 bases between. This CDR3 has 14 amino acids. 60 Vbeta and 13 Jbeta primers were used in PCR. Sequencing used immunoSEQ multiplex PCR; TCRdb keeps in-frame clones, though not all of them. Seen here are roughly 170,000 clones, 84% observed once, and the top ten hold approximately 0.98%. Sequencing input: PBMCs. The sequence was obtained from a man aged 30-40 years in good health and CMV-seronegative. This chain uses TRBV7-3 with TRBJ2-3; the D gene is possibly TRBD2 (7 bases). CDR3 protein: CASSRGASRDTQYF. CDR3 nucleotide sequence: TGTGCCAGCAGCCGGGGGGCTAGCCGGGATACGCAGTATTTT.